This T cell receptor (beta chain) was obtained from a study of blood T cell repertoires in COVID-19. Study overall: The cDNA or gDNA used as material had been derived from T cells, B-cell-depleted T cells, or PBMCs.

In the original analysis: Reference gene primer amplification gave estimated nucleated cell counts. Some clones are missing from TCRdb's copy, which holds only in-frame ones; the method was immunoSEQ multiplex PCR. D and trimming were read from the DNA, whereas the V and J calls and clone size are those reported in that table. Here the sample spans around 200,000 clones, 88% being singletons. This CDR3 contains 14 residues. CDR1 SNHLY and CDR2 FYNNEI come from the germline V gene. Germline trimming cut 7 bases from V and 0 bases from J; bases unmatched to any gene: 5. The specimen sequenced was peripheral blood. The gene calls are TRBV2 and TRBJ2-7; 8 bases are shared with TRBD1. This clonotype originated in a man between 18 and 29 years old with active or convalescent COVID-19. The CDR3 spells CASNRDRSSYEQYF. CDR3 coding DNA: TGTGCCAGCAATCGGGACAGGAGCTCCTACGAGCAGTACTTC.